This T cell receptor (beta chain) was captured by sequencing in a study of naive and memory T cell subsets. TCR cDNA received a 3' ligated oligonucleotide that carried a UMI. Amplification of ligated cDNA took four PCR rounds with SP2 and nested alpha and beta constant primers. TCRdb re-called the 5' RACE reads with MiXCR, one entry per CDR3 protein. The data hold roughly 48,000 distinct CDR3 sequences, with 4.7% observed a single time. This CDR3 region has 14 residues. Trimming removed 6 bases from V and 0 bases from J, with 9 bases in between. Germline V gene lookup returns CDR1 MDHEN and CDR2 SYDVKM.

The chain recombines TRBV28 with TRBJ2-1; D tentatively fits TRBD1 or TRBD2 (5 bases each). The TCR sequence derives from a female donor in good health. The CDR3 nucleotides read TGTGCCAGCAGGGGGACGTACTCCTACAATGAGCAGTTCTTC. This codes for CASRGTYSYNEQFF.